The sequence of this T cell receptor beta chain was determined in a study of T cell responses to AZD1222 COVID-19 vaccine. The study's findings and limits: Baseline serology detected seropositivity in only 6 or 7 AZD1222 recipients. Reportedly, nearly half of unique spike TCRs recognized epitopes outside B.1.351/B.1.1.7 mutations. Repertoire sampling was restricted to post-peak T cell response timepoints. The donors showed a predominance of white British ancestry and of females, with possible underestimation of clonal diversity.

The table came from immunoSEQ multiplex PCR; TCRdb's copy has only in-frame clones and leaves some out. The sample yields 100,000 to 150,000 clones, approximately 94% seen once. Germline V CDR1 and CDR2: MNHEY, SVGEGT. J gave up 5 bases and V 6 bases, and 7 bases lay outside the gene matches. CDR3 length: 16 residues. In regard to this clone: As yet, its antigen is unknown.

The receptor comes from an adult in good health. Sequenced here: peripheral blood, sampled on day 0 of AZD1222 vaccination. The rearrangement uses TRBV6-2 or TRBV6-3 and TRBJ2-5, with 15 bases fitting TRBD2. The CDR3 DNA follows: TGTGCCAGCAGCCCCGGACTAGCGGGAGGGGAGGAGACCCAGTACTTC. Its protein product is CASSPGLAGGEETQYF.